This entry is about one T cell receptor beta chain. The data were taken from a study of cytotoxic CD8 clonotypes in ibrutinib-treated CLL. The V and J ends lost 3 bases and 5 bases respectively, with 12 bases between them. Germline-derived CDR1 and CDR2 are MGHRA and YSYEKL. This CDR3 comprises 14 residues. Depth targeted 1 in 200,000 to 1 in 1 million T cells, averaging approximately 9.3x coverage per clonotype. The repertoire was sequenced with immunoSEQ multiplex PCR; TCRdb's copy has only in-frame clones and lacks some. Counted here are fewer than 90,000 clones, around 84% occurring once; the ten biggest clones make up under 6%.

This sequence joins TRBV4-1 and TRBJ2-3; tentative D call: TRBD1 (5 bases). The clonotype was recovered from a human donor with chronic lymphocytic leukemia. Material: PBMCs, obtained before ibrutinib treatment. The CDR3, as DNA: TGCGCCAGCAGCCAGCCCTACAGGAAAGATACGCAGTATTTT. Encoded protein: CASSQPYRKDTQYF.